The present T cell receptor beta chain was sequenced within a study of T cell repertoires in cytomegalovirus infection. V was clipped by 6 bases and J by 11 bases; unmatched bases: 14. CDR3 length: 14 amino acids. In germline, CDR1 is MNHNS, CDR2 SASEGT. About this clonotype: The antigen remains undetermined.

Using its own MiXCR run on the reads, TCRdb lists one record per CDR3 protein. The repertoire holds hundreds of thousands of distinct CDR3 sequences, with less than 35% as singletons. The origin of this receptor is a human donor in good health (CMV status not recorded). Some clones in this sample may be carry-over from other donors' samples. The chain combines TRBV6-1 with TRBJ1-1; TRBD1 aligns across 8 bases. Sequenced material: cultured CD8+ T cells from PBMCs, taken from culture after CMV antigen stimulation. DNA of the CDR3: TGTGCCAGCAGCAATTCCGGACAGGGTACGACGGCTTTCTTT. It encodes CASSNSGQGTTAFF.